This T cell receptor beta chain stems from a study of blood T cell repertoires in COVID-19. About the research overall: In each case, the material was cDNA or gDNA derived from T cells, B-cell-depleted T cells, or PBMCs.

Clones were sequenced by immunoSEQ multiplex PCR, and TCRdb holds only the in-frame ones, with some missing. Here the sample spans about 220,000 clones, approximately 88% being singletons. V was clipped by 0 bases and J by 2 bases; unmatched bases: 4. In germline, CDR1 is SGHKS, CDR2 YYEKEE (reference sequence). The CDR3 extends over 15 amino acids. Grouping used clinical history reported by participants in a survey and questionnaire. Input material: PBMCs or T cells enriched from blood (not recorded which). This receptor was taken from a woman aged 40 to 55 with acute COVID-19. The V call is TRBV5-5, the J call TRBJ1-2; 7 nucleotides agree with TRBD1. The CDR3 DNA reads as TGTGCCAGCAGCTTGGAGGGGGCGCCCAACTATGGCTACACCTTC. Residues: CASSLEGAPNYGYTF.